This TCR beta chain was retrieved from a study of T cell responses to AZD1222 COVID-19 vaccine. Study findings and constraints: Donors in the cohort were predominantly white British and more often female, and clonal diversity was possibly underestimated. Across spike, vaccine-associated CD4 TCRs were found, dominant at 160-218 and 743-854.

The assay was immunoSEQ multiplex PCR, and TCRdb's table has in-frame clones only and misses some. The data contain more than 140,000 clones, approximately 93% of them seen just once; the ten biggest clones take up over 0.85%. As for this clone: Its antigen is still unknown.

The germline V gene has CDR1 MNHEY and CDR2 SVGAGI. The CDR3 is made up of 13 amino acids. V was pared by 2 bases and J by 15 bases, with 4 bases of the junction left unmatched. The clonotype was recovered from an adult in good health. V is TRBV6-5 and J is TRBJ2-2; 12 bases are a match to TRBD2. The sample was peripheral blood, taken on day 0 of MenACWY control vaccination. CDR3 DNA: TGTGCCAGCAGTTACCTAGCGGGAGGGAAGATGTTTTTT. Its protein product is CASSYLAGGKMFF.